This is a list of T cell receptor beta chains from one sample in a study of metastatic and nonmetastatic thyroid tumors. TCRdb used MiXCR to call clones anew from the PCR reads. Of around 16,000 clones in the sample, around 29% are singletons; the top ten hold about 14%. Sequences were obtained from adjacent normal tissue. The receptors come from a female donor with papillary thyroid cancer or a benign thyroid nodule (not recorded which). Some clones in this sample may be carry-over from other donors' samples. Both conserved end residues are part of each CDR3. The order of the fields is CDR3 protein, CDR3 DNA, D gene, clone size, CDR3 length, J gene, V gene. The D gene is left open where the match is weak. The listing skips clone size in some rows; elsewhere it reads once, few, many or a size class.

CDR3: CALLASYYGYTF; DNA: TGTGCCTTGCTAGCTTCATACTATGGCTACACCTTC; D: -; size: few; length: 12; J: TRBJ1-2; V: TRBV30
CDR3: CASSELQANSPLHF; DNA: TGTGCCAGCAGTGAACTACAGGCTAATTCACCCCTCCACTTT; D: -; size: -; length: 14; J: TRBJ1-6; V: TRBV6-1
CDR3: CASSSSTGFDYEQYF; DNA: TGTGCCAGCAGTTCGTCGACAGGTTTTGACTACGAGCAGTACTTC; D: -; size: -; length: 15; J: TRBJ2-7; V: TRBV12-3/TRBV12-4
CDR3: CATSDSSVAGYIPNTGELFF; DNA: TGTGCCACCAGTGATTCATCAGTCGCAGGGTATATACCCAACACCGGGGAGCTGTTTTTT; D: -; size: many; length: 20; J: TRBJ2-2; V: TRBV24-1
CDR3: CASIPMTGVRYTQYF; DNA: TGTGCCAGCATCCCCATGACAGGGGTCAGATATACGCAGTATTTT; D: TRBD1; size: -; length: 15; J: TRBJ2-3; V: TRBV28
CDR3: CASSLFGTSEVATPYF; DNA: TGTGCCAGCAGTTTATTTGGGACTAGCGAGGTGGCCACCCCTTACTTC; D: TRBD2; size: -; length: 16; J: TRBJ2-7; V: TRBV27
CDR3: CASSLDRFNSPLHF; DNA: TGTGCCAGCAGCTTGGACAGGTTCAATTCACCCCTCCACTTT; D: -; size: -; length: 14; J: TRBJ1-6; V: TRBV5-6
CDR3: CASSLGEVRLSGYEQYF; DNA: TGTGCCAGCAGCTTGGGAGAGGTACGACTATCCGGGTACGAGCAGTACTTC; D: -; size: -; length: 17; J: TRBJ2-7; V: TRBV5-6
CDR3: CAISSGTDSYEQYF; DNA: TGTGCCATCAGTTCCGGGACGGACTCCTACGAGCAGTACTTC; D: -; size: -; length: 14; J: TRBJ2-7; V: TRBV10-3
CDR3: CASSVGSASGLSETQYF; DNA: TGTGCCAGCAGCGTAGGTTCGGCTAGCGGGCTGTCAGAGACCCAGTACTTC; D: TRBD2; size: -; length: 17; J: TRBJ2-5; V: TRBV9
CDR3: CASSESVSSTDTQYF; DNA: TGTGCCAGCAGTGAATCGGTCAGTAGCACAGATACGCAGTATTTT; D: -; size: -; length: 15; J: TRBJ2-3; V: TRBV2
CDR3: CASSAPWDSSGQYF; DNA: TGTGCCAGCAGTGCGCCGTGGGACAGTTCGGGGCAGTACTTC; D: TRBD1; size: -; length: 14; J: TRBJ2-7; V: TRBV12-3/TRBV12-4
CDR3: CASSGSGGTDTQYF; DNA: TGTGCCAGCAGTGGTAGCGGAGGCACAGATACGCAGTATTTT; D: -; size: few; length: 14; J: TRBJ2-3; V: TRBV2
CDR3: CASSYSTSGINEQFF; DNA: TGTGCCAGCAGTTACTCTACTAGCGGGATTAATGAGCAGTTCTTC; D: TRBD2; size: few; length: 15; J: TRBJ2-1; V: TRBV6-5
CDR3: CASSKGGTSGFEQYF; DNA: TGTGCCAGCAGTAAAGGAGGGACTAGCGGGTTCGAGCAGTACTTC; D: TRBD2; size: many; length: 15; J: TRBJ2-7; V: TRBV6-1
CDR3: CAWSGQGEDEQYF; DNA: TGTGCCTGGAGTGGTCAGGGGGAGGACGAGCAGTACTTC; D: -; size: few; length: 13; J: TRBJ2-7; V: TRBV30
CDR3: CASSWLAGGYEQYF; DNA: TGTGCCAGCAGCTGGCTAGCGGGAGGGTACGAGCAGTACTTC; D: TRBD2; size: medium-sized; length: 14; J: TRBJ2-7; V: TRBV5-6
CDR3: CASRPRGGHNEQFF; DNA: TGTGCCAGCAGGCCGCGGGGGGGCCACAATGAGCAGTTCTTC; D: TRBD2; size: few; length: 14; J: TRBJ2-1; V: TRBV12-3/TRBV12-4
CDR3: CASSQTGGFTNEKLFF; DNA: TGCGCCAGCAGCCAGACAGGGGGGTTTACTAATGAAAAACTGTTTTTT; D: TRBD1; size: -; length: 16; J: TRBJ1-4; V: TRBV4-1
CDR3: CSARPPTGPSTDTQYF; DNA: TGCAGTGCTAGACCTCCGACAGGGCCAAGCACAGATACGCAGTATTTT; D: TRBD1; size: few; length: 16; J: TRBJ2-3; V: TRBV20-1
CDR3: CASKKGGVNTGELFF; DNA: TGTGCCAGCAAAAAGGGGGGAGTGAACACCGGGGAGCTGTTTTTT; D: -; size: once; length: 15; J: TRBJ2-2; V: TRBV14
CDR3: CASSFSTGRGETNEKLFF; DNA: TGTGCCAGCAGCTTCAGTACAGGTCGGGGGGAGACTAATGAAAAACTGTTTTTT; D: -; size: -; length: 18; J: TRBJ1-4; V: TRBV11-2
CDR3: CASSGSSGSHEQYF; DNA: TGCGCCAGCAGTGGGTCTAGCGGGAGCCACGAGCAGTACTTC; D: TRBD2; size: -; length: 14; J: TRBJ2-7; V: TRBV10-1
CDR3: CASSLDRDYGYTF; DNA: TGTGCCAGCAGCCTCGACAGGGATTATGGCTACACCTTC; D: TRBD1; size: -; length: 13; J: TRBJ1-2; V: TRBV11-2
CDR3: CASSPLSSGYEQYF; DNA: TGTGCCAGTAGTCCATTATCGTCAGGCTACGAGCAGTACTTC; D: -; size: -; length: 14; J: TRBJ2-7; V: TRBV19
CDR3: CASSLARVGVYEQYF; DNA: TGTGCCAGCAGCTTAGCGCGCGTGGGGGTCTACGAGCAGTACTTC; D: -; size: -; length: 15; J: TRBJ2-7; V: TRBV7-2
CDR3: CASSRIQFTSTDTQYF; DNA: TGTGCCAGCAGCCGGATCCAATTCACAAGCACAGATACGCAGTATTTT; D: -; size: -; length: 16; J: TRBJ2-3; V: TRBV6-2/TRBV6-3
CDR3: CASSWVSGRDTSSYNEQFF; DNA: TGTGCCAGCAGCTGGGTTAGCGGGAGGGACACGAGCTCCTACAATGAGCAGTTCTTC; D: TRBD2; size: -; length: 19; J: TRBJ2-1; V: TRBV5-4
CDR3: CASSFYGQGRTGELFF; DNA: TGTGCCAGCAGCTTTTACGGACAGGGCAGGACCGGGGAGCTGTTTTTT; D: TRBD1; size: -; length: 16; J: TRBJ2-2; V: TRBV11-1
CDR3: CASSATSGRNEQFF; DNA: TGTGCCAGCAGCGCAACTAGCGGGAGGAATGAGCAGTTCTTC; D: TRBD2; size: -; length: 14; J: TRBJ2-1; V: TRBV11-2
CDR3: CASSPRGGDGNTIYF; DNA: TGTGCCAGCAGCCCCAGAGGAGGGGACGGAAACACCATATATTTT; D: -; size: -; length: 15; J: TRBJ1-3; V: TRBV7-2
CDR3: CASSDRNSGANVLTF; DNA: TGTGCCAGCAGTGACAGGAACTCTGGGGCCAACGTCCTGACTTTC; D: -; size: -; length: 15; J: TRBJ2-6; V: TRBV6-1
CDR3: CASSQDWDSTDTQYF; DNA: TGCGCCAGCAGCCAAGACTGGGACAGCACAGATACGCAGTATTTT; D: -; size: few; length: 15; J: TRBJ2-3; V: TRBV4-1
CDR3: CASNPRRLGNQPQHF; DNA: TGTGCCAGCAACCCCCGGAGGTTAGGCAATCAGCCCCAGCATTTT; D: -; size: medium-sized; length: 15; J: TRBJ1-5; V: TRBV28
CDR3: CASSLRTGATDQPQHF; DNA: TGTGCCAGTAGTCTTCGGACAGGGGCGACCGATCAGCCCCAGCATTTT; D: TRBD1; size: -; length: 16; J: TRBJ1-5; V: TRBV19